This T cell receptor (beta chain) was captured by sequencing in a study of blood T cell repertoires in COVID-19. This table comes from immunoSEQ multiplex PCR, and its TCRdb copy is limited to in-frame clones, with some not included. The repertoire holds roughly 160,000 clones, roughly four fifths seen once, with more than 9.5% in the top ten. Germline trimming cut 4 bases from V and 7 bases from J; bases unmatched to any gene: 10. CDR1 SGHRS and CDR2 YFSETQ come from the germline V gene. CDR3 length equals 15 residues. The sequencing input was PBMCs or T cells enriched from blood (not recorded which). The V gene is TRBV5-1, the J gene TRBJ2-7; 11 bases align to TRBD2. This TCR was recovered from a man over 45 who had recovered from COVID-19. The CDR3: CASSGAGTSGTEQYF. The CDR3 DNA is TGCGCCAGCAGCGGGGCCGGGACTAGCGGTACAGAGCAGTACTTC.